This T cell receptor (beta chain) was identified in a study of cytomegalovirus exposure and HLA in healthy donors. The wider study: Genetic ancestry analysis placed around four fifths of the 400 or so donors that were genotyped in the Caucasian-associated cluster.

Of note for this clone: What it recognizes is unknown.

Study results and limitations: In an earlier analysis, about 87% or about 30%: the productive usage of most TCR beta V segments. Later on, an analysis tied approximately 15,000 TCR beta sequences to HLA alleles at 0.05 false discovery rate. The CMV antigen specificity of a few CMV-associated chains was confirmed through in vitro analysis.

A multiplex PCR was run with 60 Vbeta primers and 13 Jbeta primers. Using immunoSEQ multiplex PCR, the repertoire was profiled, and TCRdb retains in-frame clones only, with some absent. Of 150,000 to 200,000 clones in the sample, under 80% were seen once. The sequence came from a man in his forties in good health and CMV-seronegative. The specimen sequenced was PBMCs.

The DNA for the CDR3 is TGTGCCAGCTCACCGTTTCTAGGCGAGCAGTACTTC. This codes for CASSPFLGEQYF. The chain has TRBV18 and TRBJ2-7, with unresolved D. The CDR3 is 12 residues long. Trimming pared 3 bases from V and 6 bases from J, leaving 9 bases between. Germline CDR1 reads KGHSH; CDR2 reads LQKENI. The full variable domain, in which reference TRBV18 and TRBJ2-7 provide the parts outside the CDR3, is NAGVMQNPRHLVRRRGQEARLRCSPMKGHSHVYWYRQLPEEGLKFMVYLQKENIIDESGMPKERFSAEFPKEGPSILRIQQVVRGDSAAYFCASSPFLGEQYFGPGTRLTVT.